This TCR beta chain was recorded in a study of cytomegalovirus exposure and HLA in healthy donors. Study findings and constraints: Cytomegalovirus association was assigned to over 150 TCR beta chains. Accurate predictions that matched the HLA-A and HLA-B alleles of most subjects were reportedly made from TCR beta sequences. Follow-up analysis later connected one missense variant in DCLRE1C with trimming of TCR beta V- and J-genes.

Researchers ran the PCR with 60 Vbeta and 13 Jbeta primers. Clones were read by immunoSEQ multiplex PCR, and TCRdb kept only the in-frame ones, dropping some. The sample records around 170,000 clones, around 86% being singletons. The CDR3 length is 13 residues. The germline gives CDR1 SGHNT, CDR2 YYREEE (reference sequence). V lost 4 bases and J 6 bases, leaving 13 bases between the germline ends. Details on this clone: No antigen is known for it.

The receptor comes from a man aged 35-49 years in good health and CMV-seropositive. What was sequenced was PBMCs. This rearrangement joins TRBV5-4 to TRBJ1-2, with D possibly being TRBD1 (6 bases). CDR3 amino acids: CASSGDTGNGYTF. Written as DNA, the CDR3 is TGTGCCAGCAGCGGAGACACAGGGAATGGCTACACCTTC.